This TCR beta chain was sequenced during a study of cytomegalovirus exposure and HLA in healthy donors. The PCR had 60 Vbeta and 13 Jbeta primers. The repertoire was sequenced with immunoSEQ multiplex PCR; TCRdb's copy has only in-frame clones and lacks some. The profile shows around 250,000 clones, roughly 91% of them singletons. Study conclusions and caveats: In a later analysis, donors in an Asian-associated ancestry cluster reportedly had fewer N-insertions in productive TCRs than the cohort mean. The study recorded over 150 TCR beta chains that were cytomegalovirus-associated.

Notes on this clone: Its specificity is not known.

This sequence originates from a girl aged 2-10 years in good health and CMV-seronegative. The sequencing sample was made of PBMCs.

The CDR3 loop reads CASSLRDSYEQYF. Here the CDR3 DNA reads TGCGCCAGCAGCTTGAGGGACAGCTACGAGCAGTACTTC. The chain has TRBV5-1 and TRBJ2-7; 7 bases fit TRBD1. This CDR3 is 13 amino acids long. The V and J ends lost 1 base and 3 bases, in that order; junction bases with no gene match: 1. Germline values: CDR1 SGHRS, CDR2 YFSETQ.